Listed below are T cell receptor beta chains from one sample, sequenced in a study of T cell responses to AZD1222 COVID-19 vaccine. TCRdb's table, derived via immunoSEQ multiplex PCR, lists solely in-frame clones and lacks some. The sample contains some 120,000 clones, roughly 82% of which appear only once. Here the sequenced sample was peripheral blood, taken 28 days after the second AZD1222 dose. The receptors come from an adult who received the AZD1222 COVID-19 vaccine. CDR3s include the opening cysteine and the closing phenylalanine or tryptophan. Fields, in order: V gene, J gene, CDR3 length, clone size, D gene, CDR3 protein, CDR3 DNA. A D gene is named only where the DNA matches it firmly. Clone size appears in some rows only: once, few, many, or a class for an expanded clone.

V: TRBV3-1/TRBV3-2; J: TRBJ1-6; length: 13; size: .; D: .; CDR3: CASSQRAESPLHF; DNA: TGTGCCAGCAGCCAAAGGGCGGAGTCACCCCTCCACTTT
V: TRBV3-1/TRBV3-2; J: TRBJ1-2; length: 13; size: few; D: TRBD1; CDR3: CASSPSRGGGYTF; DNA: TGTGCCAGCAGCCCCTCCAGGGGGGGTGGCTACACCTTC
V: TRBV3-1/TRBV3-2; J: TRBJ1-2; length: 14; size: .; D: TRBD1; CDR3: CASSQLQGNVGYTF; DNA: TGTGCCAGCAGCCAATTACAGGGGAATGTAGGCTACACCTTC
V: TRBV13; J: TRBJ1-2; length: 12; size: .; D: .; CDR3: CASRPTGFGYTF; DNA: TGTGCCAGCAGGCCCACAGGGTTTGGCTACACCTTC
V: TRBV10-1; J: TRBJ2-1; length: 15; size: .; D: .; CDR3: CASSEGVEAYNEQFF; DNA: TGCGCCAGCAGTGAGGGGGTTGAAGCCTACAATGAGCAGTTCTTC
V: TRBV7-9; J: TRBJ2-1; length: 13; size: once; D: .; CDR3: CASSLVGFDEQFF; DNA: TGTGCCAGCAGCTTAGTAGGGTTCGATGAGCAGTTCTTC
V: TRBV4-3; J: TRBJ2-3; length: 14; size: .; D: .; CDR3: CASSQDLATDTQYF; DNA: TGCGCCAGCAGCCAAGATCTAGCCACAGATACGCAGTATTTT
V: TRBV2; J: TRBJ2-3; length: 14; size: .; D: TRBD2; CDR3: CASSTSGNTDTQYF; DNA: TGTGCCAGCAGTACTAGCGGAAACACAGATACGCAGTATTTT
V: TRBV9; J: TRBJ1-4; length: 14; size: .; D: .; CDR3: CASSEGSRNEKLFF; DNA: TGTGCCAGCAGTGAGGGGTCACGGAATGAAAAACTGTTTTTT
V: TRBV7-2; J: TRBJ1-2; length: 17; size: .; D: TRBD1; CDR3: CASSSIDKTGGSYGYTF; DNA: TGTGCCAGCAGCTCCATCGACAAGACAGGGGGCAGCTATGGCTACACCTTC
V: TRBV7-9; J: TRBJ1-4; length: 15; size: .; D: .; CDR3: CASSNRQAGVGKLFF; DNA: TGTGCCAGCAGCAATCGACAGGCCGGGGTGGGAAAACTGTTTTTT
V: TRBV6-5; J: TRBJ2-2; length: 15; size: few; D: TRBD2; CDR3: CASSATSENTGELFF; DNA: TGTGCCAGCAGCGCGACTAGCGAGAACACCGGGGAGCTGTTTTTT
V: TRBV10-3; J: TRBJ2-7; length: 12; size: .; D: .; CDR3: CAISAVSYEQYF; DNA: TGTGCCATCAGTGCGGTCTCCTACGAGCAGTACTTC
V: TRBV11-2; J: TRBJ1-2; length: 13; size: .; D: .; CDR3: CASSFSLKGGYTF; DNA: TGTGCCAGCAGCTTTAGTCTGAAGGGTGGCTACACCTTC
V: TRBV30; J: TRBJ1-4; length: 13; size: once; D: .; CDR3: CAWNRGMGEKLFF; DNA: TGTGCCTGGAATAGGGGTATGGGTGAAAAACTGTTTTTT
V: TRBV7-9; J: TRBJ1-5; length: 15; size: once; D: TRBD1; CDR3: CASSPQGAGNQPQHF; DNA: TGTGCCAGCAGCCCCCAGGGGGCAGGTAATCAGCCCCAGCATTTT
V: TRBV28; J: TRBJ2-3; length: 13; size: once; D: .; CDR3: CASTGGSTDTQYF; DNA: TGTGCCAGCACAGGGGGGAGCACAGATACGCAGTATTTT
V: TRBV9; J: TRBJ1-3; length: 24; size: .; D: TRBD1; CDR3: CASSESSRSRTGSNRPYSGNTIYF; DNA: TGTGCCAGCAGCGAATCGTCGCGTAGCCGGACAGGGAGTAACCGACCTTACTCTGGAAACACCATATATTTT
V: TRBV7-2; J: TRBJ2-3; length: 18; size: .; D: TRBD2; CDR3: CASSLNSGGKASTDTQYF; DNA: TGTGCCAGCAGCTTGAACAGCGGGGGGAAAGCTAGCACAGATACGCAGTATTTT
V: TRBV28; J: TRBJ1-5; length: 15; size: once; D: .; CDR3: CASSLRPASNQPQHF; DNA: TGTGCCAGCAGTTTAAGGCCAGCTAGCAATCAGCCCCAGCATTTT
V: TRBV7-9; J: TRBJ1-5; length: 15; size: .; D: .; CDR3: CASSRRGGDNQPQHF; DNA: TGTGCCAGCAGCCGGAGAGGGGGTGATAATCAGCCCCAGCATTTT
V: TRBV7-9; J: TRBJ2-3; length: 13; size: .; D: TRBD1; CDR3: CASSLDRGQEEYF; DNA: TGTGCCAGCAGCTTGGACAGGGGCCAGGAGGAGTATTTT
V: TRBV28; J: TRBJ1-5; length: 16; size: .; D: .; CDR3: CASSFRWGYSNQPQHF; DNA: TGTGCCAGCAGTTTCCGTTGGGGTTATAGCAATCAGCCCCAGCATTTT
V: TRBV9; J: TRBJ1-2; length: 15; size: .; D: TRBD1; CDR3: CASSVGRQGPYGYTF; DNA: TGTGCCAGCAGCGTCGGGAGACAGGGCCCATATGGCTACACCTTC
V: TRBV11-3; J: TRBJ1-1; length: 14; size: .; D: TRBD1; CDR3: CASSPGQGYTEAFF; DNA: TGTGCCAGCAGCCCGGGACAGGGGTACACTGAAGCTTTCTTT
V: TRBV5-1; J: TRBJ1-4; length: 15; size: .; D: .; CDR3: CASSSGGGGIEKLFF; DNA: TGCGCCAGCAGCTCAGGCGGGGGCGGGATTGAAAAACTGTTTTTT
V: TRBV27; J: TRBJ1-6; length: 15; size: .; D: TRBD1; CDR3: CASQDRGLLGSPLHF; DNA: TGTGCCAGCCAGGACAGGGGACTCCTCGGTTCACCCCTCCACTTT
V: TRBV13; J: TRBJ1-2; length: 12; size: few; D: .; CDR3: CASSLRGSGYTF; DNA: TGTGCCAGCAGCTTACGGGGGTCTGGCTACACCTTC
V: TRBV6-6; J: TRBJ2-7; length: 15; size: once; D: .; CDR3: CASRQKRDKEYEQYF; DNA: TGTGCCAGCAGACAAAAACGGGACAAGGAATACGAGCAGTACTTC
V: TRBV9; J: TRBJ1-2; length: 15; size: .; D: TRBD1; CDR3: CASSEATGESYGYTF; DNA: TGTGCCAGCAGCGAGGCGACAGGGGAATCTTATGGCTACACCTTC
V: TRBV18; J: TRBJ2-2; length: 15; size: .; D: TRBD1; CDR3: CASSPTGTYTGELFF; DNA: TGTGCCAGCTCACCGACAGGGACGTACACCGGGGAGCTGTTTTTT
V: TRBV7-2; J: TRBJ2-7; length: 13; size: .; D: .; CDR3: CASSFDGTGEQYF; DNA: TGTGCCAGCAGCTTTGACGGGACGGGGGAGCAGTACTTC
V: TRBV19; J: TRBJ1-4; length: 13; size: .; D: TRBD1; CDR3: CASSSGGGEKLFF; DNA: TGTGCCAGTAGCTCAGGGGGTGGTGAAAAACTGTTTTTT
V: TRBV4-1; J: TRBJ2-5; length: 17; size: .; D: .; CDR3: CASSQGGRVWGQETQYF; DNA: TGCGCCAGCAGCCAAGGGGGTCGGGTTTGGGGCCAAGAGACCCAGTACTTC
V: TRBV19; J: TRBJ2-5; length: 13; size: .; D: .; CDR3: CASSHNRAETQYF; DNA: TGTGCCAGTAGCCATAACAGGGCCGAGACCCAGTACTTC
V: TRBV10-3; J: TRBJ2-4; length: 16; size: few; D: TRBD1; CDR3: CAISGGQGGYKNIQYF; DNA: TGTGCCATCAGTGGCGGACAGGGCGGGTACAAAAACATTCAGTACTTC
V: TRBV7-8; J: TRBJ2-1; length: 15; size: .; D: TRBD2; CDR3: CASSFGGAGYNEQFF; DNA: TGTGCCAGCAGCTTCGGGGGGGCCGGTTACAATGAGCAGTTCTTC
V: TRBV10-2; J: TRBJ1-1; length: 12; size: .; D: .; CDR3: CASSDFNTEAFF; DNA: TGCGCCAGCAGTGACTTTAACACTGAAGCTTTCTTT
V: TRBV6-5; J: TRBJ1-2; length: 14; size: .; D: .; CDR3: CASRRGVGSYGYTF; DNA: TGTGCCAGCAGGAGGGGGGTCGGGTCCTATGGCTACACCTTC
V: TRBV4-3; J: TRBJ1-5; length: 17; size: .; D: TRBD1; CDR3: CASSHEYRDSFNQPQHF; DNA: TGCGCCAGCAGCCATGAATACCGGGACAGCTTCAATCAGCCCCAGCATTTT
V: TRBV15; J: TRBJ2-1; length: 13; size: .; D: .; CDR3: CATEWTPNNEQFF; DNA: TGTGCCACAGAATGGACGCCTAACAATGAGCAGTTCTTC
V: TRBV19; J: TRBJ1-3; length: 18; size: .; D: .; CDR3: CATSRRRWGSSSGNTIYF; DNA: TGTGCCACCTCAAGACGGCGGTGGGGATCAAGCTCTGGAAACACCATATATTTT
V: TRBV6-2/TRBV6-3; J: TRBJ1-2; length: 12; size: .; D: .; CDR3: CASSSPVGGYTF; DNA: TGTGCCAGCAGCTCCCCGGTCGGGGGCTACACCTTC
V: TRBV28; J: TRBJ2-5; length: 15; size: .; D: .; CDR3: CASSLGTGFQETQYF; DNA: TGTGCCAGCAGTCTGGGAACAGGGTTCCAAGAGACCCAGTACTTC
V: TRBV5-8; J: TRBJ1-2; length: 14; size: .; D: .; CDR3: CASSLAGASYGYTF; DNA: TGTGCCAGCAGCTTGGCGGGGGCGAGCTATGGCTACACCTTC
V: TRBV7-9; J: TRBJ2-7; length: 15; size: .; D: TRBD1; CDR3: CASSPGTGISYEQYF; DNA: TGTGCCAGCAGCCCGGGGACAGGGATTTCCTACGAGCAGTACTTC
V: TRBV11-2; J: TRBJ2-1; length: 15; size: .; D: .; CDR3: CASSLDGGPYNEQFF; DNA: TGTGCCAGCAGCTTAGACGGGGGACCCTACAATGAGCAGTTCTTC
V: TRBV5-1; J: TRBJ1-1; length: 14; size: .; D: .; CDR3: CASSLGTDSGVAFF; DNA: TGCGCCAGCAGCTTGGGGACAGACTCGGGGGTTGCTTTCTTT
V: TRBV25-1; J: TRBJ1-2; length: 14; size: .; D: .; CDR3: CASSRDARSGGYTF; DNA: TGTGCCAGCTCCCGGGACGCCCGGAGTGGTGGCTACACCTTC
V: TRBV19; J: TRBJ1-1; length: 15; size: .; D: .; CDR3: CAESAERGKNTEAFF; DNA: TGTGCCGAATCAGCCGAGAGGGGAAAGAACACTGAAGCTTTCTTT
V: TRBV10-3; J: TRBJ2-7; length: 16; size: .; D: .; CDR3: CAISASSGDMGGEQYF; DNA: TGTGCCATCAGTGCCTCCTCCGGGGACATGGGAGGGGAGCAGTACTTC
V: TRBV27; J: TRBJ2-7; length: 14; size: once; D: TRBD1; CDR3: CASSQDRGPYEQYF; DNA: TGTGCCAGCAGTCAAGACAGGGGACCCTACGAGCAGTACTTC
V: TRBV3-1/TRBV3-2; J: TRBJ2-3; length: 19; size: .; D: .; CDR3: CASSQEILGQLPSTDTQYF; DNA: TGTGCCAGCAGCCAAGAAATTTTAGGGCAGCTACCTAGCACAGATACGCAGTATTTT
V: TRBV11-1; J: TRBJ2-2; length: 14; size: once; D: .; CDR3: CASSPGLTSGELFF; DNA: TGTGCCAGCAGCCCTGGACTAACCTCCGGGGAGCTGTTTTTT
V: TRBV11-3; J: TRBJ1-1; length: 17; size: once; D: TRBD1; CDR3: CASSLGGTGRYDTEAFF; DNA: TGTGCCAGCAGCTTGGGCGGGACAGGGCGGTACGACACTGAAGCTTTCTTT
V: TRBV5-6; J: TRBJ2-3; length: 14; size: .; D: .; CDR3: CASSLRKYTDTQYF; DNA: TGTGCCAGCAGCTTGAGAAAGTATACAGATACGCAGTATTTT
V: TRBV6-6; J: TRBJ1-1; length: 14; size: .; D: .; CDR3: CASSPTFLNTEAFF; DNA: TGTGCCAGCAGTCCGACATTCTTGAACACTGAAGCTTTCTTT
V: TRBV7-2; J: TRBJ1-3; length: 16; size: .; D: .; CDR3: CASSLDDPLSGNTIYF; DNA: TGTGCCAGCAGCTTGGACGACCCTCTCTCTGGAAACACCATATATTTT
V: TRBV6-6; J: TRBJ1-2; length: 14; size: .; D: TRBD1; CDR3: CASIPGQGPYGYTF; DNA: TGTGCCAGCATCCCGGGACAGGGACCCTATGGCTACACCTTC